This note documents a single T cell receptor beta chain sequence. The target antigen is unknown. Through Arm-PCR of CDR3 regions and iRepertoire HTBI primers, TCR beta libraries were built. TCRdb used MiXCR to reprocess the multiplex PCR reads, holding one entry per CDR3 protein. The sample shows fewer than 600,000 distinct CDR3 sequences, less than 25% of them seen only once. The time point here: persistent/refractory GD, antithyroid drugs over 5 years with positive TRAb. PBMC-derived RNA was used for the TCR library. Graves' disease diagnoses followed American Thyroid Association guidelines. This CDR3 has 17 residues. Per the germline V gene, CDR1 is LGHDT and CDR2 is YNNKEL (reference sequence). J was trimmed by 4 bases and V by 3 bases; bases with no gene match: 13. This sample was taken from a study of regulatory T cells in long-lasting Graves disease. Study-level results: Favored gene segments in persistent disease were TRBV28, TRBJ1-2 and TRBJ2-5.

This chain uses TRBV3-1 with TRBJ2-5; TRBD2 matches at 8 bases. The clonotype originates from a female donor with Graves disease. The material was peripheral blood mononuclear cells (PBMCs), obtained when the disease was refractory, from a patient treated with antithyroid drugs. CDR3 coding DNA: TGTGCCAGCAGCCAGATCCCCACGGGGGGGCTGGGAGAGACCCAGTACTTC. Amino acid sequence: CASSQIPTGGLGETQYF.